This T cell receptor (beta chain) is drawn from a study of blood T cells in healthy people across ages. Study in general: Researchers report that template switching captured about one barcoded beta molecule per two T cells.

This clonotype was picked up a small number of times. Its specificity is unknown. A much larger clone lies one base from this, so it may be a read error. Findings and caveats of the study: For the donors, CMV status was unknown and possibly confounded expanded clonotype changes.

The draw of peripheral blood yielded roughly 9.1 milliliters from each donor. Next came a second PCR, run for about 7 to 12 cycles, which used a sample-barcoded 5' primer along with a J-beta primer mix. Each CDR3 protein is one row after TCRdb ran MiXCR on the 5' RACE reads. The sample records hundreds of thousands of distinct CDR3 sequences, around 28% being singletons. Per germline, CDR1 LNHNV and CDR2 YYDKDF (reference sequence). The V end was cut by 0 bases, the J end by 11 bases, with 16 bases between. This CDR3 comprises 14 residues. The clonotype comes from a woman of 80 years or more in good health. The rearrangement joins TRBV15 to TRBJ2-5; perhaps D is TRBD1 or TRBD2 (5 bases each). Sample: blood. CDR3 in amino acids: CATSRDQGGDPQYF. DNA of the CDR3: TGTGCCACCAGCAGAGATCAAGGTGGGGACCCACAGTACTTC.